Described below is a single T cell receptor (beta chain) sequence and its context. Its antigen remains unidentified. This sample stems from a study of T cells in Graves' hyperthyroidism and ophthalmopathy. Notes on the study in general: Median prediction lead before ophthalmopathy onset was 5.5 to 7 months with the model.

The source material, RNA transcripts, was used to amplify TCR beta CDR3 regions. During a first-round RT-PCR of the TCR CDR3, the HTBI primer set was used. TCRdb itself ran the multiplex PCR reads through MiXCR, one entry per CDR3 protein. The table has 550,000 to 700,000 distinct CDR3 sequences, about 15% seen once; the top ten hold 3.5% to 4.5%. V shed 2 bases and J shed 9 bases, with 8 bases lying between them. The CDR3 sequence is 12 residues long. Germline V gene lookup returns CDR1 MDHEN and CDR2 SYDVKM. The chain has TRBV28 and TRBJ1-5, with D possibly TRBD1 on 5 matching bases. The sequence was obtained from a woman in her thirties or forties with Graves' ophthalmopathy. The source material was blood. The CDR3 coding sequence is TGTGCCAGCAGTTTAGTGAGGGGGCCCCAGCATTTT. Its translation is CASSLVRGPQHF.